These 18 T cell receptor beta chains originate from one sample sequenced in a study of shared clonotypes between healthy human individuals. Method: immunoSEQ multiplex PCR; TCRdb's copy keeps in-frame clones and lacks some. The table lists approximately 1.1 million clones, approximately 80% of them singletons. Sequencing used memory CD4+ T cells from PBMCs. Subset specified: CD45RA-negative fraction. These TCRs come from a man younger than 35 in good health. Some clones in this sample may be carry-over from other donors' samples.

This sequence joins TRBV27 and TRBJ1-5, with 11 bases that match TRBD1. After removal of 6 bases from V and 1 base from J, the junction contained 5 bases not matched to a gene. The CDR3 length is 16 residues. In germline, CDR1 is MNHEY, CDR2 SMNVEV (reference sequence). DNA for the CDR3: TGTGCCAGCAGAGATCGGGACAGGGGGAGCAATCAGCCCCAGCATTTT. It specifies CASRDRDRGSNQPQHF.

This chain links TRBV6-6 with TRBJ1-1; D call uncertain. This CDR3 contains 14 residues. The V end was cut by 5 bases, the J end by 1 base, with 11 bases between. Germline-derived CDR1 and CDR2 are MNHNY and SVGAGI (reference sequence). CDR3 in DNA: TGTGCCAGCAGTCCCGGGCGCACGAACACTGAAGCTTTCTTT. This gives the protein CASSPGRTNTEAFF.

The chain combines TRBV6-1 with TRBJ2-1; D may be TRBD2 (6 bases). V was pared by 8 bases and J by 1 base, with 12 bases between. There are 14 residues in the CDR3. CDR1 and CDR2 (germline): MNHNS, SASEGT. CDR3 DNA: TGTGCCAGCGGAAGGGGACTTTCCTACAATGAGCAGTTCTTC. Translated, it gives CASGRGLSYNEQFF.

The chain couples TRBV7-7 to TRBJ2-7, with D maybe TRBD2 (6 bases). V gave up 5 bases and J gave up 3 bases, with 17 bases separating them. The CDR3 has 15 residues. Germline CDR1 reads SSHAT; CDR2 reads FNYEAQ (reference sequence). In DNA, the CDR3 is TGTGCCAGCAGCCCTAGGGTGGGAGGAGGCTACGAGCAGTACTTC. Encoded protein: CASSPRVGGGYEQYF.

The V and J genes are TRBV27 and TRBJ1-4; D is unresolved. CDR3 size: 12 residues. The V gene's germline CDR1 is MNHEY and CDR2 SMNVEV (reference sequence). V was pared by 6 bases and J by 8 bases, with 10 bases between. The chain's CDR3 is CASRSVGEKLFF. Here the CDR3 DNA reads TGTGCCAGCAGGTCGGTTGGAGAAAAACTGTTTTTT.

This clone has only one observation. V usage is TRBV7-2 and J usage is TRBJ1-1; D unclear. Trimming shortened V by 1 base and J by 0 bases, and 9 bases separated the two germline ends. In germline, CDR1 is SGHTA, CDR2 FQGNSA. The CDR3 spans 15 residues. CDR3 sequence: CASSLGLGLNTEAFF. CDR3 coding DNA: TGTGCCAGCAGCTTAGGGTTGGGCTTGAACACTGAAGCTTTCTTT. Looking up the rest from reference TRBV7-2 and TRBJ1-1 gives the full variable domain: GAGVSQSPSNKVTEKGKDVELRCDPISGHTALYWYRQSLGQGLEFLIYFQGNSAPDKSGLPSDRFSAERTGGSVSTLTIQRTQQEDSAVYLCASSLGLGLNTEAFFGQGTRLTVV.

The chain carries TRBV11-3 and TRBJ1-1; D is possibly TRBD1 (5 bases). The CDR3 contains 16 residues. V was pared by 2 bases and J by 0 bases, with 13 bases between. Per the germline V gene, CDR1 is SGHNT and CDR2 is YENEEA. The CDR3 sequence is CASSLSAGGVNTEAFF. CDR3 bases: TGTGCCAGCAGCTTATCCGCCGGGGGGGTGAACACTGAAGCTTTCTTT.

This clone was detected a few times. This chain connects TRBV11-1 to TRBJ2-7; no clear D. CDR3 size: 14 residues. V was cut by 1 base and J by 0 bases, with 7 bases left in between. Germline lookup yields CDR1 SGHAT and CDR2 FQDESV (reference sequence). The CDR3 is CASSLGVPSYEQYF. The CDR3 DNA reads TGTGCCAGCAGCTTAGGAGTCCCCTCCTACGAGCAGTACTTC.

The chain couples TRBV11-2 to TRBJ2-3; D ambiguous. This CDR3 region has 15 residues. Germline V lookup: CDR1 SGHAT, CDR2 FQNNGV. V dropped 5 bases and J dropped 6 bases, with 18 bases sitting between them. The CDR3 reads CASSHREQFMDTQYF. The CDR3 DNA is TGTGCCAGCAGCCACCGTGAGCAGTTTATGGATACGCAGTATTTT.

V is TRBV4-3 and J is TRBJ2-3, with 9 nucleotides matching TRBD1. This CDR3 spans 18 amino acids. Per the germline V gene, CDR1 is LGHNA and CDR2 is YSLEER. V dropped 0 bases and J dropped 1; count of bases not matched to a gene: 8. The CDR3 spells CASSQDTRQGVGTDTQYF. Here the CDR3 DNA reads TGCGCCAGCAGCCAAGATACGCGACAGGGGGTCGGCACAGATACGCAGTATTTT.

The V and J genes are TRBV21-1 and TRBJ2-5; the table assigns TRBD1, which was not confirmed against the DNA. TRBV21-1 is recorded as a pseudogene. The CDR3 runs 15 residues. CDR3 residues: CASSKEAGAQETQYF. CDR3 nucleotide sequence: TGTGCCAGCAGCAAAGAGGCAGGCGCCCAAGAGACCCAGTACTTC.

The chain employs TRBV27 and TRBJ1-5, with 7 bases fitting TRBD1. CDR1 and CDR2 from the germline V gene are MNHEY and SMNVEV (reference sequence). The CDR3 sequence is 15 residues long. With V trimmed by 3 bases and J by 5 bases, 7 bases remained unmatched. CDR3 in DNA: TGTGCCAGCAGTTTCAGACAGGGTCGAGATCAGCCCCAGCATTTT. Protein sequence: CASSFRQGRDQPQHF.

The rearrangement joins TRBV9 to TRBJ1-1; TRBD1 might be the D (6 bases). Trimming pared 3 bases from V and 5 bases from J, leaving 17 bases between. Germline V gene lookup returns CDR1 SGDLS and CDR2 YYNGEE. The CDR3 is made up of 15 amino acids. The DNA of the CDR3 is TGTGCCAGCAGCGGACTAGGGGGGTCAAGTACTGAAGCTTTCTTT. As protein: CASSGLGGSSTEAFF.

This rearrangement joins TRBV5-1 to TRBJ2-2; TRBD1 aligns across 10 bases. CDR3 size: 15 residues. The germline CDR1 and CDR2 sequences are SGHRS and YFSETQ. The V and J ends lost 4 bases and 4 bases, in that order; junction bases with no gene match: 4. The DNA for the CDR3 is TGCGCCAGCAGCGTGGGACAGGGGTCCACCGGGGAGCTGTTTTTT. Translated: CASSVGQGSTGELFF.

The genes are TRBV29-1 and TRBJ2-3, with 9 bases fitting TRBD1. V lost 3 bases to trimming and J lost 3 bases; unmatched junction nucleotides: 1. The CDR3 contains 13 residues. Germline V gene data show CDR1 as SQVTM and CDR2 as ANQGSEA. The chain's CDR3 is CSVDGTGTDTQYF. The CDR3 DNA sequence: TGCAGCGTTGATGGGACAGGGACAGATACGCAGTATTTT.

The rearrangement uses TRBV2 and TRBJ1-2; TRBD1 is a possible D gene (6 bases). CDR1 and CDR2 from the germline V gene are SNHLY and FYNNEI. The V end was cut by 6 bases, the J end by 1 base, with 9 bases between. The CDR3 is 13 amino acids. This chain's CDR3 is CASSRGVNYGYTF. The CDR3 nucleotides are TGTGCCAGCAGCAGGGGCGTTAACTATGGCTACACCTTC.

The genes are TRBV28 and TRBJ2-3; 9 bases are a match to TRBD1. The CDR3 extends over 13 amino acids. V shed 6 bases and J 6 bases; nucleotides not matched to a gene: 4. Germline assignment: CDR1 MDHEN and CDR2 SYDVKM. The CDR3 region has the DNA TGTGCCAGCAGGGGGACAGGGCAGGATACGCAGTATTTT. Protein: CASRGTGQDTQYF.

J is TRBJ2-7 and V is TRBV7-2; 11 nucleotides align to TRBD2. Trimming cost V 2 bases and J 3 bases; bases outside gene matches: 3. This CDR3 spans 15 amino acids. Germline CDR1 is SGHTA and CDR2 is FQGNSA. The CDR3 nucleotides are TGTGCCAGCAGCTTATTAGCGGGAGGGCTCTACGAGCAGTACTTC. Translating it yields CASSLLAGGLYEQYF. The full variable domain, with the rest looked up from reference TRBV7-2 and TRBJ2-7, is GAGVSQSPSNKVTEKGKDVELRCDPISGHTALYWYRQSLGQGLEFLIYFQGNSAPDKSGLPSDRFSAERTGGSVSTLTIQRTQQEDSAVYLCASSLLAGGLYEQYFGPGTRLTVT.